A selection of T cell receptor beta chains follows, all from one sample in a study of blood T cell repertoires in COVID-19. Method: immunoSEQ multiplex PCR; TCRdb's copy keeps in-frame clones and lacks some. This table holds roughly 130,000 clones, 84% found once. The sample consisted of PBMCs or T cells enriched from blood (not recorded which). These receptors came from a woman between 45 and 60 years old with acute COVID-19. Each CDR3 is given with its conserved first and last residue. The order of the fields is V gene, D gene, clone size, J gene, CDR3 DNA, CDR3 protein. A D gene is named only where the DNA matches it firmly. The size of a clone is reported for some rows only, either as once, few or many, or as a class for expanded clones.

>TRBV7-2|.|once|TRBJ2-1
TGTGCCAGCAGCTTAGTAGGGCATGGGACATACAATGAGCAGTTCTTC
CASSLVGHGTYNEQFF
>TRBV3-1/TRBV3-2|.|.|TRBJ1-2
TGTGCCAGCAGCCACTTCGGGAACTATGGCTACACCTTC
CASSHFGNYGYTF
>TRBV24-1|TRBD2|.|TRBJ2-5
TGTGCCACCAGTCTAACTAGCGGGAGGGCCGGTGGAAGGGAAGAGACCCAGTACTTC
CATSLTSGRAGGREETQYF
>TRBV2|.|.|TRBJ2-4
TGTGCCAGCAGAAACCACAGGGAAAGGGCCAAAAACATTCAGTACTTC
CASRNHRERAKNIQYF
>TRBV5-1|.|few|TRBJ2-1
TGCGCCAGCAGCTTGGTGAGCCAGGGGACCTACAATGAGCAGTTCTTC
CASSLVSQGTYNEQFF
>TRBV6-5|.|.|TRBJ2-1
TGTGCCAGCATATTCAGAGGGAACTTCTACAATGAGCAGTTCTTC
CASIFRGNFYNEQFF
>TRBV4-1|TRBD1|few|TRBJ1-6
TGCGCCAGCAGCCACCAGACAGGGGATAATTCACCCCTCCACTTT
CASSHQTGDNSPLHF
>TRBV6-2/TRBV6-3|.|.|TRBJ2-2
TGTGCCAGCAGTTTTTACGGGAGAGGGGAGCTGTTTTTT
CASSFYGRGELFF
>TRBV9|.|.|TRBJ1-1
TGTGCCAGCACACCAGGGGTTGGGGACCGATGGTACACTGAAGCTTTCTTT
CASTPGVGDRWYTEAFF
>TRBV7-9|TRBD1|.|TRBJ2-2
TGTGCCAGCAGCTTAGTCGGGACAGGGTACACCGGGGAGCTGTTTTTT
CASSLVGTGYTGELFF
>TRBV7-2|TRBD2|few|TRBJ2-1
TGTGCCATCCGTGGCGGGAGGGCCGGTGAAGAGCAGTTCTTC
CAIRGGRAGEEQFF
>TRBV5-1|TRBD2|.|TRBJ2-2
TGCGCCAGCAGCTTGGGTAGCGGGAGAACTACCGGGGAGCTGTTTTTT
CASSLGSGRTTGELFF
>TRBV3-1/TRBV3-2|TRBD2|.|TRBJ2-1
TGTGCCAGCAGCCGAAGCGGGAGGGCCGGTAATGAGCAGTTCTTC
CASSRSGRAGNEQFF
>TRBV11-3|TRBD2|.|TRBJ2-2
TGTGCCAGCGGTCGGGAGGCGGCCGGGGAGCTGTTTTTT
CASGREAAGELFF
>TRBV5-1|.|.|TRBJ1-2
TGCGCCAGCAGCTTGGAGGGGGACTATGGCTACACCTTC
CASSLEGDYGYTF
>TRBV28|.|.|TRBJ1-3
TGTGCCAGCTTCACAGGGAGTAGCTCTGGAAACACCATATATTTT
CASFTGSSSGNTIYF
>TRBV18|.|.|TRBJ2-3
TGTGCCAGCTCACCTTCGGCGACTAGCACAGATACGCAGTATTTT
CASSPSATSTDTQYF
>TRBV28|.|few|TRBJ1-1
TGTGCCAGCAGTTTTCCAGGGAGGAATGAAGCTTTCTTT
CASSFPGRNEAFF
>TRBV19|TRBD2|.|TRBJ2-5
TGTGCCAGTAGTATGACCCCAGCGGGGCAAGAGACCCAGTACTTC
CASSMTPAGQETQYF
>TRBV27|.|once|TRBJ2-1
TGTGCCAGCAGTTTCCGAGCTGAGCAGTTCTTC
CASSFRAEQFF
>TRBV9|TRBD2|.|TRBJ2-3
TGTGCCAGCAGCGCCGCACTAGCGGGAAGGGCAGATACGCAGTATTTT
CASSAALAGRADTQYF
>TRBV7-9|.|.|TRBJ2-3
TGTGCCAGCAGCTTATCAGGCAGCACAGATACGCAGTATTTT
CASSLSGSTDTQYF
>TRBV5-4|.|.|TRBJ2-5
TGTGCCAGCAGCTTGTTCCAGGGAAGGGTCCGGGAGACCCAGTACTTC
CASSLFQGRVRETQYF
>TRBV6-5|TRBD1|.|TRBJ1-1
TGTGCCAGCAGTTATTGGACAGGGGGCAAGCACACTGAAGCTTTCTTT
CASSYWTGGKHTEAFF
>TRBV12-3/TRBV12-4|.|.|TRBJ1-5
TGTGCCAGCGGAGTCAACGGGCCCCAGCATTTT
CASGVNGPQHF
>TRBV11-2|TRBD2|.|TRBJ2-3
TGTGCCAGCAGCCCCCAAAGCGGGACCCACACAGATACGCAGTATTTT
CASSPQSGTHTDTQYF
>TRBV15|TRBD2|once|TRBJ2-1
TGTGCCACCAGCAGGAAGACTAGCGGTTCCTACAATGAGCAGTTCTTC
CATSRKTSGSYNEQFF
>TRBV27|TRBD2|.|TRBJ2-3
TGTGCCAGCAGTCCCTCGAGTAGCGGGGCTAGCACAGATACGCAGTATTTT
CASSPSSSGASTDTQYF
>TRBV6-5|TRBD1|.|TRBJ2-7
TGTGCCAGCAGCTACCCGGGACAGTCAGCCTACGAGCAGTACTTC
CASSYPGQSAYEQYF
>TRBV28|TRBD2|.|TRBJ2-3
TGTGCCAGCAGTTTGGGGAAGCAGACTAGCGGGAGTCCAGATACGCAGTATTTT
CASSLGKQTSGSPDTQYF
>TRBV2|TRBD1|.|TRBJ2-1
TGTGCCAGCAGTGATACAGGGGTCTACAATGAGCAGTTCTTC
CASSDTGVYNEQFF
>TRBV18|.|.|TRBJ1-2
TGTGCCAGCTCACCAACAACTATAAACTATGGCTACACCTTC
CASSPTTINYGYTF
>TRBV7-2|.|.|TRBJ1-5
TGTGCCAGCAGCCCTAATTTAGGGGGGGGCAATCAGCCCCAGCATTTT
CASSPNLGGGNQPQHF
>TRBV5-6|.|.|TRBJ1-4
TGTGCCAGCAGCTTGGATGCAGGGCCGAACGGAAAACTGTTTTTT
CASSLDAGPNGKLFF
>TRBV27|TRBD2|.|TRBJ2-1
TGTGCCAGCAGTTTTCAAATAGCGGGTTACAATGAGCAGTTCTTC
CASSFQIAGYNEQFF
>TRBV4-1|TRBD1|few|TRBJ1-4
TGCGCCAGCAGCCAAGCTGGGACAGTCCGAACTAATGAAAAACTGTTTTTT
CASSQAGTVRTNEKLFF
>TRBV6-5|.|.|TRBJ1-4
TGTGCCAGCAGTACCGGGGGGAATGAAAAACTGTTTTTT
CASSTGGNEKLFF
>TRBV19|.|.|TRBJ1-2
TGTGCCAGTAGCCGGGACGGGGAGGTAGGCTACACCTTC
CASSRDGEVGYTF
>TRBV5-4|.|.|TRBJ2-3
TGTGCCAGCAGCCCAGGGACTACAGATACGCAGTATTTT
CASSPGTTDTQYF
>TRBV25-1|TRBD2|.|TRBJ2-3
TGTGCCAGCAGTGAGGTAGCGGGAGCCACAGATACGCAGTATTTT
CASSEVAGATDTQYF
>TRBV4-1|.|.|TRBJ2-1
TGCGCCAGCAGCCAAGTTATTAGCGGAGCCAGATCCTACAATGAGCAGTTCTTC
CASSQVISGARSYNEQFF
>TRBV2|.|.|TRBJ1-5
TGTGCCAGCAGCGCAGGGGAGTATCAGCCCCAGCATTTT
CASSAGEYQPQHF
>TRBV5-5|.|.|TRBJ1-3
TGTGCCAGCAGCTCGGCAGGGCAAGGAAACACCATATATTTT
CASSSAGQGNTIYF
>TRBV19|.|.|TRBJ2-6
TGTGCCAGTAGTATTGGACTTTTTGGGGCCAACGTCCTGACTTTC
CASSIGLFGANVLTF
>TRBV10-3|.|few|TRBJ2-7
TGTGCCATCAGTGCTGATAGCGGCTCCTACGAGCAGTACTTC
CAISADSGSYEQYF
>TRBV18|TRBD1|once|TRBJ1-2
TGTGCCAGCTCACCACCCAACGACCAGGGGGGCGAGGGCTACACCTTC
CASSPPNDQGGEGYTF
>TRBV2|.|.|TRBJ2-7
TGTGCCAGCAGTCCTACAGGGCGCGAGCAGTACTTC
CASSPTGREQYF
>TRBV12-3/TRBV12-4|.|.|TRBJ1-2
TGTGCCAGCAGTTTACAGGGTAACTATGGCTACACCTTC
CASSLQGNYGYTF
>TRBV14|.|.|TRBJ2-2
TGTGCCAGCAGCCCCCGCCCAGGGGCCGGAACCGGGGAGCTGTTTTTT
CASSPRPGAGTGELFF
>TRBV4-2|TRBD2|.|TRBJ2-2
TGTGCCAGCAGCCACAACCCTAGCGGGGTCTCGGGCGCCGGGGAGCTGTTTTTT
CASSHNPSGVSGAGELFF
>TRBV19|TRBD2|many|TRBJ2-7
TGTGCCAGTAGTATAGATGGGACTAGCGGGGCCTACGAGCAGTACTTC
CASSIDGTSGAYEQYF
>TRBV11-2|TRBD2|.|TRBJ2-1
TGTGCCAGCAGCCTAAGCGGGAGTGGCTACAATGAGCAGTTCTTC
CASSLSGSGYNEQFF
>TRBV3-1/TRBV3-2|.|.|TRBJ1-6
TGTGCCAGCAGCCCTTGGGAGGCTGGGAATTCACCCCTCCACTTT
CASSPWEAGNSPLHF
>TRBV5-5|.|.|TRBJ1-6
TGTGCCAGCAGCTTGGATCCCAGGGGCCGGAATTCACCCCTCCACTTT
CASSLDPRGRNSPLHF
>TRBV5-1|TRBD2|.|TRBJ2-2
TGCGCCAGCAGCAGCATAGCGGGAGCTAACACCGGGGAGCTGTTTTTT
CASSSIAGANTGELFF
>TRBV12-5|TRBD2|many|TRBJ2-3
TGTGCTAGTGGGCCCCGACTAGCGGGTACCACAGATACGCAGTATTTT
CASGPRLAGTTDTQYF
>TRBV18|TRBD2|.|TRBJ2-7
TGTGCCAGCTCAGGGGGACTAGCGGAGCGCGAGCAGTACTTC
CASSGGLAEREQYF
>TRBV4-1|.|.|TRBJ2-7
TGCGCCAGCAGCCTAGCCCCTGATGGGGAGCAGTACTTC
CASSLAPDGEQYF
>TRBV27|.|.|TRBJ2-7
TGTGCCAGCAGTTTGGGATCGGGAATCTCTAGCTCCTACGAGCAGTACTTC
CASSLGSGISSSYEQYF